This entry lists 16 T cell receptor beta chains sequenced from one sample in a study of cytomegalovirus exposure and HLA in healthy donors (dated by TCRdb to 2017 to 2019). The library was generated by the immunoSEQ multiplex PCR assay. A mixture of 60 forward primers for TCR Vbeta segments and 13 reverse primers for TCR Jbeta segments was used in the multiplex PCR. TCRdb provides this immuneACCESS table in a form limited to in-frame rearrangements. Some clones are lacking; in checked studies, under half of them reflect an unresolved V gene, and why the rest are absent is not known. The sample has about 110,000 clones on record, roughly 74% of them singletons. The ten top clones hold roughly 0.87% of the sample. The sample comprised PBMCs. The receptors come from a woman in her twenties or thirties in good health and CMV-seronegative.

This clone has a single count. This chain connects TRBV18 to TRBJ1-2, with 7 bases matching TRBD1. This CDR3 comprises 15 residues. The V and J ends lost 3 bases and 4 bases, in that order; junction bases with no gene match: 8. Looked up from germline, CDR1 is KGHSH and CDR2 is LQKENI. The CDR3 DNA follows: TGTGCCAGCTCACCCACAGGGGCGAAAGTCTATGGCTACACCTTC. This sequence encodes CASSPTGAKVYGYTF.

This clone was picked up one time. The rearrangement links TRBV5-1 to TRBJ1-1; TRBD1 matches at 7 bases. CDR3 size: 13 residues. The germline V gene encodes CDR1 SGHRS and CDR2 YFSETQ. V lost 5 bases and J lost 5; bases outside the gene matches: 6. The CDR3 protein is CASRRTGQTEAFF. In DNA, the CDR3 is TGCGCCAGCAGGAGGACAGGACAAACTGAAGCTTTCTTT.

The chain recombines TRBV30 with TRBJ2-7, with 10 bases matching TRBD1. With 3 bases clipped from V and 3 bases from J, the junction kept 5 bases outside the gene matches. CDR1 is GTSNPN and CDR2 is SVGIG in the germline V gene (reference sequence). The CDR3 extends over 14 amino acids. CDR3 sequence: CAWSSGQGDYEQYF. The CDR3 nucleotides are TGTGCCTGGAGCTCCGGACAGGGGGACTACGAGCAGTACTTC.

This rearrangement joins TRBV2 to TRBJ2-5; possibly TRBD1 for D (6 bases). The CDR3 runs to 15 residues. V dropped 1 base and J dropped 3 bases, with 12 bases sitting between them. Germline V CDR1 and CDR2: SNHLY, FYNNEI. The CDR3 sequence is CASSEGDIPKETQYF. As DNA, the CDR3 is TGTGCCAGCAGTGAAGGGGACATCCCAAAAGAGACCCAGTACTTC.

The rearrangement uses TRBV4-3 and TRBJ1-2, with 9 bases lining up with TRBD1. Germline V gives CDR1 LGHNA, CDR2 YSLEER. Trimming at V came to 4 bases and at J to 8 bases, leaving 8 bases not matched to a gene. The CDR3 is made up of 14 amino acids. CDR3 amino acids: CASSPRDRVGGYTF. DNA of the CDR3: TGCGCCAGCAGCCCCAGGGACAGGGTGGGGGGCTACACCTTC.

The chain recombines TRBV2 with TRBJ1-1; D gene uncertain. V lost 8 bases, J lost 5 bases, and 15 bases lay in between. Germline CDR1 reads SNHLY; CDR2 reads FYNNEI. The CDR3 consists of 13 residues. CDR3: CASEESVWTEAFF. The CDR3 DNA reads as TGTGCCAGCGAGGAGAGCGTATGGACTGAAGCTTTCTTT. Using reference TRBV2 and TRBJ1-1 for the parts outside the CDR3, the full variable domain is EPEVTQTPSHQVTQMGQEVILRCVPISNHLYFYWYRQILGQKVEFLVSFYNNEISEKSEIFDDQFSVERPDGSNFTLKIRSTKLEDSAMYFCASEESVWTEAFFGQGTRLTVV.

V usage is TRBV6-1 and J usage is TRBJ2-1; 8 bases agree with TRBD2. Germline CDR1 reads MNHNS; CDR2 reads SASEGT. The CDR3 runs to 13 residues. V dropped 8 bases and J dropped 5; count of bases not matched to a gene: 5. The CDR3 sequence is CASPGLAHNEQFF. CDR3 sequence (DNA): TGTGCCAGCCCAGGACTAGCACACAATGAGCAGTTCTTC.

V gene TRBV29-1 combines with J gene TRBJ1-2; the D is unclear. V lost 4 bases and J 3 bases, leaving 9 bases between the germline ends. The CDR3 sequence is 12 residues long. The germline V gene has CDR1 SQVTM and CDR2 ANQGSEA. The CDR3 loop reads CSVAVADYGYTF. As DNA, the CDR3 is TGCAGCGTTGCCGTTGCGGACTATGGCTACACCTTC. Complete variable domain (other parts from reference TRBV29-1 and TRBJ1-2): SAVISQKPSRDICQRGTSLTIQCQVDSQVTMMFWYRQQPGQSLTLIATANQGSEATYESGFVIDKFPISRPNLTFSTLTVSNMSPEDSSIYLCSVAVADYGYTFGSGTRLTVV.

CDR3 loop: CAWSVQTGYEQYF. CDR3 nucleotides: TGTGCCTGGAGTGTTCAGACAGGCTACGAGCAGTACTTC. The chain recombines TRBV30 with TRBJ2-7, with D possibly being TRBD1 (6 bases). Germline V gene lookup returns CDR1 GTSNPN and CDR2 SVGIG (reference sequence). CDR3 length: 13 amino acids. V lost 0 bases, J lost 3 bases, and 9 bases lay in between. The full variable domain, completed using reference TRBV30 and TRBJ2-7, is SQTIHQWPATLVQPVGSPLSLECTVEGTSNPNLYWYRQAAGRGLQLLFYSVGIGQISSEVPQNLSASRPQDRQFILSSKKLLLSDSGFYLCAWSVQTGYEQYFGPGTRLTVT.

The chain links TRBV18 to TRBJ1-2; weak D call: TRBD1 (5 bases). Per the germline V gene, CDR1 is KGHSH and CDR2 is LQKENI. V dropped 2 bases and J dropped 4 bases, with 11 bases sitting between them. The CDR3 is 14 amino acids. DNA of the CDR3: TGTGCCAGCTCACCATCGAGGGACTCCTATGGCTACACCTTC. It codes for CASSPSRDSYGYTF.

CDR3 region: CAKGAHEQFF. For the CDR3, the DNA is TGTGCCAAAGGGGCCCATGAGCAGTTCTTC. The V gene is TRBV2, the J gene TRBJ2-1, with D perhaps TRBD1 (5 bases). The CDR3 extends over 10 amino acids. Germline V gene lookup returns CDR1 SNHLY and CDR2 FYNNEI. With 10 bases removed from V and 8 bases from J, the gap between germline ends came to 9 bases.

The genes are TRBV27 and TRBJ2-7, with TRBD2 identical over 11 bases. Germline V lookup: CDR1 MNHEY, CDR2 SMNVEV (reference sequence). The CDR3 has 15 residues. V gave up 2 bases and J gave up 3 bases; unmatched junction bases: 3. The CDR3 loop reads CASSLKTSGGYEQYF. CDR3 bases: TGTGCCAGCAGTTTAAAAACTAGCGGGGGCTACGAGCAGTACTTC.

This chain's CDR3 is CASSISVWNTEAFF. The CDR3, as DNA: TGTGCCAGTAGTATATCGGTCTGGAACACTGAAGCTTTCTTT. The rearrangement uses TRBV19 and TRBJ1-1; no reliable D call. Trimming shortened V by 2 bases and J by 1 base, and 8 bases separated the two germline ends. Germline V gene lookup returns CDR1 LNHDA and CDR2 SQIVND (reference sequence). The CDR3 consists of 14 residues.

This clone was seen a handful of times. The gene calls are TRBV9 and TRBJ1-3; D possibly corresponds to TRBD1 (5 bases). The CDR3 is made up of 19 amino acids. Germline loops: CDR1 SGDLS, CDR2 YYNGEE. Trimming removed 3 bases at V and 6 bases at J, with 28 bases between. DNA of the CDR3: TGTGCCAGCAGCGCTTTTCTCCCTGGGGACTCTCTGACCCTAAACACCATATATTTT. The encoded protein is CASSAFLPGDSLTLNTIYF.

The chain combines TRBV2 with TRBJ1-4; D remains unclear. The V gene lost 11 bases and the J gene lost 7 bases, with 14 bases spanning the gap. Germline CDR1 and CDR2: SNHLY and FYNNEI. The CDR3 covers 12 residues. The CDR3 region has the DNA TGTGCCGTCCGCGGGGAAGGTGAAAAACTGTTTTTT. Residues: CAVRGEGEKLFF.

The chain links TRBV9 to TRBJ2-3; D is unresolved. CDR1 SGDLS and CDR2 YYNGEE come from the germline V gene. This CDR3 is built from 13 residues. Trimming shortened V by 3 bases and J by 4 bases, and 9 bases separated the two germline ends. The DNA for the CDR3 is TGTGCCAGCAGCGGCCACTTGGCAGATACGCAGTATTTT. It specifies CASSGHLADTQYF.